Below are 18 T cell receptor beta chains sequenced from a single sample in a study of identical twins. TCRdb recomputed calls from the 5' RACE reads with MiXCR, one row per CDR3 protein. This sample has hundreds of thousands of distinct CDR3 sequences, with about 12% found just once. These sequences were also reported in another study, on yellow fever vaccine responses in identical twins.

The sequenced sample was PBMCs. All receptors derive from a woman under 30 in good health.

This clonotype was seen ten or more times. The DNA for the CDR3 is TGCAGTGCTCTGACAGGGGGAGACACCATATATTTT. Its protein is CSALTGGDTIYF. The chain joins TRBV20-1 to TRBJ1-3; 9 bases are shared with TRBD1. The trim removed 5 bases at V and 8 bases at J, leaving 4 bases unmatched. The CDR3 loop spans 12 amino acids. CDR1 is DFQATT, CDR2 SNEGSKA, per germline (reference sequence).

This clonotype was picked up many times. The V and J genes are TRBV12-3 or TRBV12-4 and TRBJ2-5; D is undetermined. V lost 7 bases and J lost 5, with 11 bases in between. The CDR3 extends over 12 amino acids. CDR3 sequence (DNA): TGTGCCAGCACCACGGTCGGGGAGACCCAGTACTTC. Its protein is CASTTVGETQYF.

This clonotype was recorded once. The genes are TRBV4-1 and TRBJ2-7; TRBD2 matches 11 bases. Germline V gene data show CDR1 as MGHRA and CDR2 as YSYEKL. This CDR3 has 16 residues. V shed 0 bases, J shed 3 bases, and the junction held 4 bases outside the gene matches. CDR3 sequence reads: CASSQETSGISYEQYF. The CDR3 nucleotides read TGCGCCAGCAGCCAAGAGACTAGCGGGATTAGCTACGAGCAGTACTTC.

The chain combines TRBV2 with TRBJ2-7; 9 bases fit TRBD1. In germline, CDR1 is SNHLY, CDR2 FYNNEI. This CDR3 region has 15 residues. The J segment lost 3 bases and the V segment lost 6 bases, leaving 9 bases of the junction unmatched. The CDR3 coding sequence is TGTGCCAGCAGAAAAGACAGGGGGGTTCTCTACGAGCAGTACTTC. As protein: CASRKDRGVLYEQYF. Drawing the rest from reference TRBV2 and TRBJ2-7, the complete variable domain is EPEVTQTPSHQVTQMGQEVILRCVPISNHLYFYWYRQILGQKVEFLVSFYNNEISEKSEIFDDQFSVERPDGSNFTLKIRSTKLEDSAMYFCASRKDRGVLYEQYFGPGTRLTVT.

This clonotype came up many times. The CDR3 protein is CASRGAYVNTEAFF. DNA of the CDR3: TGTGCCAGCAGGGGGGCGTACGTGAACACTGAAGCTTTCTTT. V is TRBV12-3 or TRBV12-4 and J is TRBJ1-1, with D possibly TRBD1 on 6 matching bases. The ends were cut back, 6 bases at V and 0 bases at J, with 11 bases in the middle. There are 14 residues in the CDR3.

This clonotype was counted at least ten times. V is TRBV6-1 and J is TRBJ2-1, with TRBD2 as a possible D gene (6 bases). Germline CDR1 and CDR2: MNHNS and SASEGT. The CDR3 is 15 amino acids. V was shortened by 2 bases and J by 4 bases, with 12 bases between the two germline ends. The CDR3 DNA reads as TGTGCCAGCAGTGAACCCCTAGCGTGGTACAATGAGCAGTTCTTC. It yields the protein CASSEPLAWYNEQFF.

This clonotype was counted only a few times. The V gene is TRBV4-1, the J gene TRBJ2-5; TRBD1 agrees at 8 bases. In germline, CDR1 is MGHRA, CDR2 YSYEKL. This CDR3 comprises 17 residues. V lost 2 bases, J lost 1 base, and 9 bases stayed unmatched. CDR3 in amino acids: CASSQPGQERAQETQYF. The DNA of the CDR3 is TGCGCCAGCAGCCAACCGGGACAGGAGAGGGCCCAAGAGACCCAGTACTTC.

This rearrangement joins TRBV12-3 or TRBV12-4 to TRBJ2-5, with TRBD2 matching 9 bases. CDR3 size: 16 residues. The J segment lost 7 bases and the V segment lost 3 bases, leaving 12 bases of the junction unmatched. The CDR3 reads CASSFRLAGSPGTQYF. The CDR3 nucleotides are TGTGCCAGCAGTTTTCGGCTAGCGGGGTCTCCGGGGACCCAGTACTTC.

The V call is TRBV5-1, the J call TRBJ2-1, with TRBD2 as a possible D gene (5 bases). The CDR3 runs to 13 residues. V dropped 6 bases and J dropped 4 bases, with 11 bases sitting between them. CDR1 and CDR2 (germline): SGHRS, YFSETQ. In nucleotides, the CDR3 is TGCGCCAGCAACGGCGGGCCTTACAATGAGCAGTTCTTC. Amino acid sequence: CASNGGPYNEQFF.

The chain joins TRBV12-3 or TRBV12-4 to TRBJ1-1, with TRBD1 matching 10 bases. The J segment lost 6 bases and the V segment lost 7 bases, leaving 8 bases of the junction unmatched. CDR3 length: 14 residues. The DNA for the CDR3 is TGTGCCAGCAACCGACAGGGGGCAAACGCTGAAGCTTTCTTT. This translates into CASNRQGANAEAFF.

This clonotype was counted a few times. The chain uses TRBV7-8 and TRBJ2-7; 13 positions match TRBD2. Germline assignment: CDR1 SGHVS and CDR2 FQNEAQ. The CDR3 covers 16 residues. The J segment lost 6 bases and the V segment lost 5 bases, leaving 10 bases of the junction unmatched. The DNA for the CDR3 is TGTGCCAGCAGCCCCTCCGGGACTAGCGGGAAATTCGAGCAGTACTTC. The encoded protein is CASSPSGTSGKFEQYF.

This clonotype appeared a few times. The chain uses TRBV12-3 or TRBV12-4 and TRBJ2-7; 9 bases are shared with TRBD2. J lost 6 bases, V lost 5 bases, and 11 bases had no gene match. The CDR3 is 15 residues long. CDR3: CASSPPSGRTSEQYF. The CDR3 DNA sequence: TGTGCCAGCAGTCCCCCCAGCGGGAGGACGTCCGAGCAGTACTTC.

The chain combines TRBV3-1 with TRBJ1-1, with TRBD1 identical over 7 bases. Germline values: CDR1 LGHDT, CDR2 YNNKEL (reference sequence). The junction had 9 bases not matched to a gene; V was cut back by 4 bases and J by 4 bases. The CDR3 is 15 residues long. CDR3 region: CASSPRQGWSTEAFF. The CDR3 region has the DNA TGTGCCAGCAGCCCCCGACAGGGTTGGAGCACTGAAGCTTTCTTT.

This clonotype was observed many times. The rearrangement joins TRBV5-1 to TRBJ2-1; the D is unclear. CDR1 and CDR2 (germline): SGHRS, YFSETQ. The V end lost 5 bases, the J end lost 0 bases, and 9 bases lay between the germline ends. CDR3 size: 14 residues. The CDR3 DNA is TGCGCCAGCAGTCCACCGAGCTCCTACAATGAGCAGTTCTTC. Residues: CASSPPSSYNEQFF.

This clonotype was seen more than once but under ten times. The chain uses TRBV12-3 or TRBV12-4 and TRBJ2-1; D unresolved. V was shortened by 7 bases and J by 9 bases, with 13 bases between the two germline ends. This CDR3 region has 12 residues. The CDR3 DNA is TGTGCCAGCAACTCTTTCGGGCCTGAGCAGTTCTTC. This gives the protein CASNSFGPEQFF.

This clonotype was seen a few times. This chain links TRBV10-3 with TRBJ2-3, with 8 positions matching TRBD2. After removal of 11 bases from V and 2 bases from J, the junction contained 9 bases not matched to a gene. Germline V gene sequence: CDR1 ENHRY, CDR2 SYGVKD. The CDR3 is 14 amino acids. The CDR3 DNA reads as TGTGCCGGTGGACCTAGCGGGTTCACAGATACGCAGTATTTT. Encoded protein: CAGGPSGFTDTQYF.

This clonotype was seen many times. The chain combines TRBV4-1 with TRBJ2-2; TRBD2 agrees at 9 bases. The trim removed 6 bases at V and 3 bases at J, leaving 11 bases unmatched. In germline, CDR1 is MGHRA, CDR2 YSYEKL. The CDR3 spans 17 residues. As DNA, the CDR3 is TGCGCCAGCAGTTCTCTACTGGGACTAGCTGACACCGGGGAGCTGTTTTTT. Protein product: CASSSLLGLADTGELFF.

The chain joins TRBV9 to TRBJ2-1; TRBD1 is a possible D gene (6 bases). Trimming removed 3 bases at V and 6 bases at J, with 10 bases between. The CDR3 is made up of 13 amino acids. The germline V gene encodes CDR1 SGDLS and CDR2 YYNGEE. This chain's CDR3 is CASSGTGSNEQFF. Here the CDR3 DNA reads TGTGCCAGCAGCGGAACAGGGTCCAATGAGCAGTTCTTC.